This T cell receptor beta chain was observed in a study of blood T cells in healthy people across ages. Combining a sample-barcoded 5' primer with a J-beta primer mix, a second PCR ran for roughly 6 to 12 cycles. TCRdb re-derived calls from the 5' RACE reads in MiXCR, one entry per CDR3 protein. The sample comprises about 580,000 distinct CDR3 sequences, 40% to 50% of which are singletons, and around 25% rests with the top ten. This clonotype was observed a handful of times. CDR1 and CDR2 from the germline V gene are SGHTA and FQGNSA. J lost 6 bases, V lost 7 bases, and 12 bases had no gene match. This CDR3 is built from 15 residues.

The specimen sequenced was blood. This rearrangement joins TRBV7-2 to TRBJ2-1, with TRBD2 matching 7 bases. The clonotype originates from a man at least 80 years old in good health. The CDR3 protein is CASTFGEGVSNEQFF. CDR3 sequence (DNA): TGTGCCAGCACCTTCGGGGAGGGAGTGTCCAATGAGCAGTTCTTC.